The entry below describes one T cell receptor beta chain. No antigen is known for it. PCR used 60 Vbeta primers and 13 Jbeta primers. Using immunoSEQ multiplex PCR, the repertoire was profiled, and TCRdb retains in-frame clones only, with some absent. The data contain 130,000 or so clones, roughly 82% of them singletons. This entry is derived from a study of cytomegalovirus exposure and HLA in healthy donors. Study results and caveats: Earlier analysis yielded a pattern in which most TCR beta V segments were productive about 90% or about 30% of the time. Presence/absence comparisons presumed near-even sequencing depth among donors.

V lost 0 bases, J lost 4 bases, and 11 bases stayed unmatched. This CDR3 contains 17 residues. Germline-derived CDR1 and CDR2 are SGHRS and YFSETQ. The V call is TRBV5-1, the J call TRBJ1-2; 8 bases are a match to TRBD1. This clonotype was obtained from a woman younger than 30 in good health and CMV-seronegative. The sample was PBMCs. The CDR3 here is CASSLDTGTGRLYGYTF. In DNA, the CDR3 is TGCGCCAGCAGCTTGGATACCGGGACAGGACGCCTCTATGGCTACACCTTC.